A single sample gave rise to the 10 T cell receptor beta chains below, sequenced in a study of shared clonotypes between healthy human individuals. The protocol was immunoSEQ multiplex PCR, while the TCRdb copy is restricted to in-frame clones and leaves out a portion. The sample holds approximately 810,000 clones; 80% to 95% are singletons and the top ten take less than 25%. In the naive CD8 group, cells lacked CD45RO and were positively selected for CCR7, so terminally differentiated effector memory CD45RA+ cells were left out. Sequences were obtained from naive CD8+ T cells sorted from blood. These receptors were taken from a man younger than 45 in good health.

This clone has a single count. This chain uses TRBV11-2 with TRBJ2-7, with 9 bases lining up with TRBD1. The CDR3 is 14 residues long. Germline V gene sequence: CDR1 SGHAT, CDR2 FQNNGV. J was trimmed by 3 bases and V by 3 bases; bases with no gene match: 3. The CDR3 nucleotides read TGTGCCAGCAGCTTTACAGGGGGCGGCTACGAGCAGTACTTC. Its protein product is CASSFTGGGYEQYF. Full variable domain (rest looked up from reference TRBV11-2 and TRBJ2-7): EAGVAQSPRYKIIEKRQSVAFWCNPISGHATLYWYQQILGQGPKLLIQFQNNGVVDDSQLPKDRFSAERLKGVDSTLKIQPAKLEDSAVYLCASSFTGGGYEQYFGPGTRLTVT.

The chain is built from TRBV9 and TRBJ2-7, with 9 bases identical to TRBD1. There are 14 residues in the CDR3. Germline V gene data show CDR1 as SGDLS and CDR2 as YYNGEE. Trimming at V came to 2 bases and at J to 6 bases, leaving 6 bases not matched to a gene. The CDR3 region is CASSVGTGSLEQYF. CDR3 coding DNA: TGTGCCAGCAGCGTCGGGACAGGGTCACTCGAGCAGTACTTC.

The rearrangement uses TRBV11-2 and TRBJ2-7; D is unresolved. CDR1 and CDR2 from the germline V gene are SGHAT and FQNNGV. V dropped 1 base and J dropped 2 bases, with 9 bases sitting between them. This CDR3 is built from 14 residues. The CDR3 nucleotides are TGTGCCAGCAGCTTAGTTCCAGGCACCTACGAGCAGTACTTC. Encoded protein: CASSLVPGTYEQYF.

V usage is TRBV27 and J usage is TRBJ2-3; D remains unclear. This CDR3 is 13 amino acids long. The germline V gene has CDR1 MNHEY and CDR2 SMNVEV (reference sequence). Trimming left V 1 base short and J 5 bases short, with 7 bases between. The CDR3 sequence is CASSLYLGDTQYF. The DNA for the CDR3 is TGTGCCAGCAGTTTATATCTAGGAGATACGCAGTATTTT.

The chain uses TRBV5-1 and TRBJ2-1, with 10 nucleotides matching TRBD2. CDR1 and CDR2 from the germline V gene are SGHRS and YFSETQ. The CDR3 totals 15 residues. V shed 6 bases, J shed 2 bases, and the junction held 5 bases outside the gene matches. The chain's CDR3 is CASTRAGGTYNEQFF. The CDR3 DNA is TGCGCCAGCACTAGAGCGGGGGGGACCTACAATGAGCAGTTCTTC.

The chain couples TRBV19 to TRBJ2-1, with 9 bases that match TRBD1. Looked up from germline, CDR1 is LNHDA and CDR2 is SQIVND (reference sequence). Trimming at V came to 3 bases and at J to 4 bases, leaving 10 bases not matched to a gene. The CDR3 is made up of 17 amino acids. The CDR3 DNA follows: TGTGCCAGTAGTATCGGGATCGGGACAGGGTCTTACAATGAGCAGTTCTTC. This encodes CASSIGIGTGSYNEQFF. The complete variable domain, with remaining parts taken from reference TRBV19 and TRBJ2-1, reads DGGITQSPKYLFRKEGQNVTLSCEQNLNHDAMYWYRQDPGQGLRLIYYSQIVNDFQKGDIAEGYSVSREKKESFPLTVTSAQKNPTAFYLCASSIGIGTGSYNEQFFGPGTRLTVL.

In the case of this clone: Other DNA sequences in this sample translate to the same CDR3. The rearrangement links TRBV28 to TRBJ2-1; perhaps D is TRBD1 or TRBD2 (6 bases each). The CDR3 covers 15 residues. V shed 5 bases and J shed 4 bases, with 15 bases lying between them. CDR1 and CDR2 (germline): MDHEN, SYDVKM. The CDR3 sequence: CASSETGGSYNEQFF. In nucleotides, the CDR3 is TGTGCCAGCAGTGAGACAGGAGGGTCTTACAATGAGCAGTTCTTC.

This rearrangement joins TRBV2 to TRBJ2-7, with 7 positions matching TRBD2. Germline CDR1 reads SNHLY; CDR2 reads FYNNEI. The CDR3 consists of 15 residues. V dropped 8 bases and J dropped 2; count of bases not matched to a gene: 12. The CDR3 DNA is TGTGCCAGCCTCCATCGGGGGGACGGAACCTACGAGCAGTACTTC. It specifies CASLHRGDGTYEQYF.

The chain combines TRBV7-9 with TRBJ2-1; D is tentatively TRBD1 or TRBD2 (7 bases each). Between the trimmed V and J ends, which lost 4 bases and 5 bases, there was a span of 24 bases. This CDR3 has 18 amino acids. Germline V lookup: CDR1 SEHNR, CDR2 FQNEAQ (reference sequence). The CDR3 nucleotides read TGTGCCAGCAGCTCCTACAGGGGAAATGGGGGGAGGGACAATGAGCAGTTCTTC. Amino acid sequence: CASSSYRGNGGRDNEQFF.

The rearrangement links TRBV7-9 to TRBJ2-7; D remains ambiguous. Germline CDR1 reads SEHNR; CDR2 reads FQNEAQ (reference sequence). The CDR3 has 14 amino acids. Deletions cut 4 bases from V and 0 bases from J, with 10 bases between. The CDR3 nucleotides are TGTGCCAGCAGCTCGTCGACGTCCTCCTACGAGCAGTACTTC. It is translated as CASSSSTSSYEQYF.